The 24 T cell receptor beta chains below were found in one sample sequenced in a study of CD8+CD57+ T cells in acquired aplastic anemia. Both TCR beta VDJ combination and CDR3 sequence profiling were carried out. Genomic DNA was the template for this profiling. TCRdb redid the calling of the reads with MiXCR, one entry per CDR3 protein. The sample lists 150,000 to 200,000 distinct CDR3 sequences; approximately 48% were seen once. An expansion of CD8+CD57+ cells by flow cytometry had been shown in patients chosen for sequencing. The sequencing sample was made of sorted CD4+, CD8+, or CD8+CD57+ T cells (not recorded which) from PBMCs. These receptors came from a human donor with aplastic anemia.

The sample holds many counts of this clonotype. The gene calls are TRBV5-6 and TRBJ1-5; 7 bases are shared with TRBD1. Germline V lookup: CDR1 SGHDT, CDR2 YYEEEE. The ends lost 3 bases at V and 9 bases at J; junction bases unmatched: 12. The CDR3 spans 15 residues. CDR3 nucleotides: TGTGCCAGCAGCTCCAGGACAGGCGGGTTAGGGCCCCAGCATTTT. This gives the protein CASSSRTGGLGPQHF.

The chain carries TRBV7-6 and TRBJ2-7; 9 nucleotides align to TRBD2. This CDR3 region has 14 residues. V gave up 5 bases and J gave up 2 bases; unmatched junction bases: 4. In germline, CDR1 is SGHVS, CDR2 FNYEAQ. CDR3 bases: TGTGCCAGCAGCCCGCTAGCGGGACCCTACGAGCAGTACTTC. Protein sequence: CASSPLAGPYEQYF.

This rearrangement joins TRBV10-3 to TRBJ2-3; TRBD2 might be the D (6 bases). The CDR3 is 14 residues long. The germline V and J ends were trimmed by 7 bases and 4 bases, with 15 bases remaining between them. CDR1 ENHRY and CDR2 SYGVKD come from the germline V gene. The CDR3 nucleotides are TGTGCCATCAAGGAGGGGCGCGGGTCAGATACGCAGTATTTT. Encoded protein: CAIKEGRGSDTQYF.

The gene calls are TRBV19 and TRBJ2-1; D is unclear. Germline V lookup: CDR1 LNHDA, CDR2 SQIVND (reference sequence). The CDR3 length is 14 residues. Trimming left V 5 bases short and J 5 bases short, with 13 bases between. CDR3 residues: CASSHGSFDNEQFF. Here the CDR3 DNA reads TGTGCCAGTAGTCATGGGTCGTTTGACAATGAGCAGTTCTTC.

The gene calls are TRBV5-1 and TRBJ1-4; D is perhaps TRBD1 (6 bases). V was clipped by 4 bases and J by 4 bases, with 14 bases between them. Germline CDR1 and CDR2: SGHRS and YFSETQ. The CDR3 length is 15 residues. The CDR3 is CASSTTGSGNEKLFF. In nucleotides, the CDR3 is TGCGCCAGCAGCACCACAGGGTCGGGTAATGAAAAACTGTTTTTT.

The chain links TRBV20-1 to TRBJ1-5; a weak D match, TRBD1 (6 bases). Germline V gene sequence: CDR1 DFQATT, CDR2 SNEGSKA (reference sequence). Trimming left V 4 bases short and J 2 bases short, with 12 bases between. The CDR3 sequence is 14 residues long. Here the CDR3 DNA reads TGCAGTGCTAACGGAGGGGGAGGCAATCAGCCCCAGCATTTT. This gives the protein CSANGGGGNQPQHF.

This rearrangement joins TRBV5-5 to TRBJ2-7; D is possibly TRBD1 or TRBD2 (5 bases each). The CDR3 sequence is 13 residues long. Trimming stripped 0 bases from V and 6 bases from J, with 10 bases between. Per the germline V gene, CDR1 is SGHKS and CDR2 is YYEKEE (reference sequence). The CDR3 DNA sequence: TGTGCCAGCAGCTTGGCCCCAGGGACCGAGCAGTACTTC. Translation gives CASSLAPGTEQYF.

The rearrangement joins TRBV7-3 to TRBJ2-5; D may correspond to TRBD1 or TRBD2 (6 bases each). Germline V CDR1 and CDR2: SGHTA, FQGTGA. The CDR3 sequence is 13 residues long. V lost 9 bases and J lost 5, with 16 bases in between. The CDR3 region is CASSPGALETQYF. CDR3 sequence (DNA): TGTGCCAGTTCTCCGGGGGCCCTGGAGACCCAGTACTTC.

This clonotype is a singleton in its sample. The gene calls are TRBV5-1 and TRBJ2-7; tentatively, D is TRBD1 (5 bases). Germline CDR1 is SGHRS and CDR2 is YFSETQ. The ends were cut back, 4 bases at V and 6 bases at J, with 17 bases in the middle. CDR3 length: 14 residues. The CDR3 DNA reads TGCGCCAGCAGCCCCGGACACGGCGGATCCGAGCAGTACTTC. It codes for CASSPGHGGSEQYF.

This chain uses TRBV19 with TRBJ1-2, with a tentative D call TRBD1 (5 bases). The germline CDR1 and CDR2 sequences are LNHDA and SQIVND (reference sequence). The V end was cut by 7 bases, the J end by 2 bases, with 14 bases between. The CDR3 sequence is 14 residues long. Here the CDR3 reads CASIDRGGNYGYTF. The CDR3 region has the DNA TGTGCCAGTATCGACCGGGGGGGAAACTATGGCTACACCTTC.

The rearrangement joins TRBV6-5 to TRBJ1-1; no reliable D call. Germline loops: CDR1 MNHEY, CDR2 SVGAGI. This CDR3 has 13 amino acids. The V gene lost 0 bases and the J gene lost 2 bases, with 4 bases spanning the gap. For the CDR3, the DNA is TGTGCCAGCAGTTACTCGTACAACACTGAAGCTTTCTTT. It translates to CASSYSYNTEAFF.

The rearrangement joins TRBV30 to TRBJ2-3; tentative D call: TRBD2 (6 bases). CDR1 GTSNPN and CDR2 SVGIG come from the germline V gene (reference sequence). CDR3 length: 15 amino acids. The V end lost 1 base, the J end lost 2 bases, and 13 bases lay between the germline ends. The DNA of the CDR3 is TGTGCCTGGAGTGCATCGGGCGGGATCACAGATACGCAGTATTTT. Translated: CAWSASGGITDTQYF.

The sample holds a few counts of this clonotype. The J gene is TRBJ2-7, the V gene TRBV20-1; D may match TRBD1 or TRBD2 (5 bases each). Per germline, CDR1 DFQATT and CDR2 SNEGSKA (reference sequence). This CDR3 has 13 residues. Deletions cut 6 bases from V and 5 bases from J, with 17 bases between. The CDR3 loop is CSASRDGDDEQYF. The CDR3 DNA sequence: TGCAGTGCCAGCCGGGACGGGGACGACGAGCAGTACTTC.

J is TRBJ1-5 and V is TRBV15; 9 nucleotides align to TRBD1. Germline V gene lookup returns CDR1 LNHNV and CDR2 YYDKDF (reference sequence). The V segment lost 5 bases and the J segment 1 base; nucleotides outside the gene matches: 6. The CDR3 is made up of 16 amino acids. CDR3 loop: CATSFRQGGSNQPQHF. DNA of the CDR3: TGTGCCACCAGCTTCCGACAGGGGGGGAGCAATCAGCCCCAGCATTTT.

This clonotype appeared a single time. The rearrangement links TRBV5-5 to TRBJ2-7; 7 bases are shared with TRBD1. This CDR3 has 16 amino acids. V lost 4 bases and J lost 1; bases outside the gene matches: 11. Germline CDR1 is SGHKS and CDR2 is YYEKEE (reference sequence). The CDR3 nucleotides read TGTGCCAGCAGCACGGACAGGAGTACTACTTCCTACGAGCAGTACTTC. Translated: CASSTDRSTTSYEQYF.

The J gene is TRBJ2-6, the V gene TRBV6-2 or TRBV6-3; no clear D gene. Trimming left V 2 bases short and J 0 bases short, with 5 bases between. CDR1 MNHEY and CDR2 SVGEGT come from the germline V gene. The CDR3 contains 15 residues. CDR3 amino acids: CASSYIVSGANVLTF. In DNA, the CDR3 is TGTGCCAGCAGTTACATCGTCTCTGGGGCCAACGTCCTGACTTTC.

This clonotype was found many times. The rearrangement uses TRBV20-1 and TRBJ1-6; 8 nucleotides match TRBD1. CDR3 length equals 13 residues. V gave up 8 bases and J gave up 7 bases; unmatched junction bases: 7. In germline, CDR1 is DFQATT, CDR2 SNEGSKA (reference sequence). CDR3 DNA: TGCAGTACTTCAGGGGGCCCGAATTCACCCCTCCACTTT. As protein: CSTSGGPNSPLHF.

V usage is TRBV5-6 and J usage is TRBJ2-7; 9 bases fit TRBD1. V gave up 2 bases and J gave up 9 bases; unmatched junction bases: 9. The germline CDR1 and CDR2 sequences are SGHDT and YYEEEE. CDR3 length equals 14 residues. CDR3 loop: CASSLGTGSLWQYF. CDR3 coding DNA: TGTGCCAGCAGCTTAGGGACAGGGTCTTTATGGCAGTACTTC.

This clonotype was detected ten times or more. This chain uses TRBV12-3 or TRBV12-4 with TRBJ1-1, with D possibly being TRBD1 (5 bases). Trimming shortened V by 7 bases and J by 0 bases, and 15 bases separated the two germline ends. The CDR3 covers 15 residues. This CDR3 reads CASTRAPGLNTEAFF. For the CDR3, the DNA is TGTGCCAGCACCAGGGCTCCGGGGCTGAACACTGAAGCTTTCTTT.

This clonotype occurred many times. V and J are TRBV27 and TRBJ1-6; no definite D call. This CDR3 contains 15 residues. The V gene lost 6 bases and the J gene lost 6 bases, with 15 bases spanning the gap. The germline V gene has CDR1 MNHEY and CDR2 SMNVEV (reference sequence). CDR3 protein: CASSPGTDLNSPLHF. DNA of the CDR3: TGTGCCAGCAGCCCCGGCACGGACCTTAATTCACCCCTCCACTTT.

The table lists this clonotype with many counts. The V call is TRBV6-1, the J call TRBJ2-3, with unresolved D. This CDR3 comprises 16 residues. Germline values: CDR1 MNHNS, CDR2 SASEGT. V lost 0 bases and J lost 3, with 13 bases in between. The CDR3 region has the DNA TGTGCCAGCAGTGAAGCCCAACAAACCTTTACAGATACGCAGTATTTT. Residues: CASSEAQQTFTDTQYF.

This clonotype was seen more than once but under ten times. The chain is built from TRBV6-2 or TRBV6-3 and TRBJ1-5; 7 nucleotides match TRBD1. Germline CDR1 reads MNHEY; CDR2 reads SVGEGT. V lost 2 bases, J lost 0 bases, and 10 bases stayed unmatched. This CDR3 contains 18 residues. CDR3 in DNA: TGTGCCAGCAGTTACCAACCGGGACAGCCCTATAGCAATCAGCCCCAGCATTTT. Its translation is CASSYQPGQPYSNQPQHF.

This clonotype was seen many times. The rearrangement uses TRBV5-1 and TRBJ1-5, with no clear D. Germline CDR1 and CDR2: SGHRS and YFSETQ. Trimming cost V 5 bases and J 3 bases, with 9 bases left between them. The CDR3 runs to 13 residues. The CDR3 sequence is CASRSGYNQPQHF. As DNA, the CDR3 is TGCGCCAGCAGGTCTGGGTACAATCAGCCCCAGCATTTT.

There are many counts of this clonotype. V is TRBV30 and J is TRBJ1-1; the D is unclear. The CDR3 covers 14 residues. Per germline, CDR1 GTSNPN and CDR2 SVGIG (reference sequence). V lost 2 bases and J 1 base, leaving 11 bases between the germline ends. In DNA form, the CDR3 reads TGTGCCTGGAGTTTGAGTCTCAAGAACACTGAAGCTTTCTTT. Amino acid sequence: CAWSLSLKNTEAFF. Combining the CDR3 with reference TRBV30 and TRBJ1-1 gives the whole variable domain SQTIHQWPATLVQPVGSPLSLECTVEGTSNPNLYWYRQAAGRGLQLLFYSVGIGQISSEVPQNLSASRPQDRQFILSSKKLLLSDSGFYLCAWSLSLKNTEAFFGQGTRLTVV.